This T cell receptor (beta chain) appears in the sequencing data of a study of blood T cells in healthy people across ages. Overall study results and limits: Roughly linearly, TCR beta diversity per million T cells fell as age increased. PBMC samples, being unsorted, prevented any conclusive comparison of naive and antigen-experienced cells.

As to this clonotype: Its antigen is undetermined.

PBMCs numbering at least 6 million were isolated per sample. Alongside a J-beta primer mix, a sample-barcoded 5' primer served in a second PCR lasting about 7 to 11 cycles. From the 5' RACE reads, TCRdb called clonotypes with MiXCR, one entry per CDR3 protein. Of approximately 770,000 distinct CDR3 sequences in the sample, roughly 64% are singletons; the top ten hold roughly 22%. Germline V lookup: CDR1 LGHDT, CDR2 YNNKEL (reference sequence). Deletions cut 8 bases from V and 9 bases from J, with 20 bases between. The CDR3 has 14 amino acids. The genes are TRBV3-1 and TRBJ2-1; D gene ambiguous. Material for sequencing was blood. This TCR came from a man in his thirties or forties in good health. The CDR3 protein is CASGRRTGRGEQFF. CDR3 DNA: TGTGCCAGCGGCAGGAGAACGGGTCGAGGTGAGCAGTTCTTC.